The rows below give T cell receptor beta chains drawn from one sample of a study of human thymus T cells. Here immunoSEQ multiplex PCR was the method, and the copy in TCRdb shows in-frame clones only, minus some. The repertoire has around 45,000 clones, approximately 95% of them found once; the top ten carry 0.15% to 0.2%. Sequenced material: blood. The source is a girl under two years old with a congenital heart defect but otherwise immunologically healthy. Each CDR3 is given with its conserved first and last residue. Fields, in order: J gene, D gene, clone size, V gene, CDR3 protein, CDR3 DNA. D genes are given only for firm matches. The size field is filled for only some rows; it gives once, few, many or a size class.

>TRBJ1-2|-|-|TRBV5-1
CASSVTGSGGYTF
TGCGCCAGCAGCGTGACAGGTTCGGGTGGCTACACCTTC
>TRBJ2-1|TRBD2|-|TRBV6-1
CASSLAGGHWNEQFF
TGTGCCAGCAGCCTAGCGGGAGGGCATTGGAATGAGCAGTTCTTC
>TRBJ2-1|TRBD2|-|TRBV7-2
CASSLGLAGGSEQFF
TGTGCCAGCAGCTTAGGACTAGCGGGAGGGAGTGAGCAGTTCTTC
>TRBJ1-2|TRBD1|-|TRBV5-6
CASSSDREYGYTF
TGTGCCAGCAGCTCCGACAGGGAATATGGCTACACCTTC
>TRBJ2-2|-|-|TRBV18
CASSPKRNTGELFF
TGTGCCAGCTCACCTAAGAGAAACACCGGGGAGCTGTTTTTT
>TRBJ2-2|-|-|TRBV23-1
CASSQSGQNTGELFF
TGCGCCAGCAGTCAATCGGGACAGAACACCGGGGAGCTGTTTTTT
>TRBJ2-7|-|-|TRBV6-4
CASSDGRSKQYF
TGTGCCAGCAGTGACGGCAGGAGCAAGCAGTACTTC
>TRBJ1-1|TRBD1|-|TRBV7-9
CASSYRDRGAEAFF
TGTGCCAGCAGCTACCGGGACAGGGGTGCTGAAGCTTTCTTT
>TRBJ2-7|TRBD1|-|TRBV15
CATSRDEGTGGYEQYF
TGTGCCACCAGCAGAGATGAGGGGACAGGGGGCTACGAGCAGTACTTC
>TRBJ1-1|TRBD1|few|TRBV9
CASRDGQGLSF
TGTGCCAGCAGAGACGGACAGGGGCTGAGCTTT
>TRBJ2-3|TRBD2|once|TRBV5-1
CASSLGLAGALGNTQYF
TGCGCCAGCAGCTTGGGTCTAGCGGGAGCCCTGGGGAATACGCAGTATTTT
>TRBJ1-1|-|-|TRBV11-2
CASSQQGRRDTEAFF
TGTGCCAGCAGCCAACAGGGTAGGAGGGACACTGAAGCTTTCTTT
>TRBJ2-7|-|-|TRBV9
CASSVGGRPYEQYF
TGTGCCAGCAGCGTAGGCGGGCGACCCTACGAGCAGTACTTC
>TRBJ2-6|-|-|TRBV28
CASSAGVSGANVLTF
TGTGCCAGCAGTGCAGGAGTCTCTGGGGCCAACGTCCTGACTTTC
>TRBJ1-2|-|few|TRBV6-5
CASSGKGGYTF
TGTGCCAGCAGCGGGAAGGGAGGCTACACCTTC
>TRBJ2-5|-|-|TRBV5-4
CASSLEETQYF
TGTGCCAGCAGCTTGGAAGAGACCCAGTACTTC
>TRBJ1-3|-|once|TRBV19
CASSSTVTSGNTIYF
TGTGCCAGTAGTAGCACCGTAACCTCTGGAAACACCATATATTTT
>TRBJ2-3|-|-|TRBV29-1
CSGGHLTDTQYF
TGCAGCGGGGGACACCTCACAGATACGCAGTATTTT
>TRBJ2-7|TRBD2|-|TRBV2
CASTGTSGYEQYF
TGTGCCAGCACTGGGACTAGCGGCTACGAGCAGTACTTC
>TRBJ2-3|-|-|TRBV5-1
CASNPRVGGTKITDTQYF
TGCGCCAGCAACCCGCGGGTCGGGGGGACAAAAATCACAGATACGCAGTATTTT
>TRBJ2-3|-|once|TRBV7-2
CASSLSGVEDTQYF
TGTGCCAGCAGCTTAAGTGGGGTCGAGGATACGCAGTATTTT
>TRBJ1-2|-|-|TRBV28
CASSFSRASHYGYTF
TGTGCCAGCAGTTTTTCGAGGGCCTCACACTATGGCTACACCTTC
>TRBJ1-3|-|-|TRBV6-1
CASSGRGRNRDTIYF
TGTGCCAGCAGTGGACGGGGGCGGAATCGGGACACCATATATTTT
>TRBJ2-5|-|-|TRBV2
CASSAGEETQYF
TGTGCCAGCAGCGCAGGGGAAGAGACCCAGTACTTC
>TRBJ2-3|TRBD2|once|TRBV5-1
CASSSGTSLPTDTQYF
TGCGCCAGCAGCTCTGGGACTAGCCTACCCACAGATACGCAGTATTTT
>TRBJ1-3|-|-|TRBV4-1
CASRPGPGRSGNTIYF
TGCGCCAGCAGACCGGGGCCCGGAAGATCTGGAAACACCATATATTTT
>TRBJ2-2|-|-|TRBV29-1
CSVEGRGELFF
TGCAGCGTTGAGGGGAGAGGGGAGCTGTTTTTT
>TRBJ2-3|TRBD1|-|TRBV7-9
CASSFRDRGADTQYF
TGTGCCAGCAGCTTCCGGGACAGGGGAGCAGATACGCAGTATTTT
>TRBJ1-1|-|-|TRBV19
CASSQPRTGAFF
TGTGCCAGTAGTCAACCGAGGACGGGGGCTTTCTTT
>TRBJ2-2|-|-|TRBV6-5
CASSYSYGSGELFF
TGTGCCAGCAGTTACTCTTACGGGTCCGGGGAGCTGTTTTTT
>TRBJ2-3|TRBD2|-|TRBV9
CASSVLSGKTDTQYF
TGTGCCAGCAGCGTACTCAGCGGGAAAACAGATACGCAGTATTTT
>TRBJ2-1|TRBD2|-|TRBV5-1
CASSLAWTSGRYNEQFF
TGCGCCAGCAGCTTGGCCTGGACTAGCGGGAGGTACAATGAGCAGTTCTTC
>TRBJ1-1|-|-|TRBV27
CASSLSAVTEAFF
TGTGCCAGCAGTTTATCCGCGGTAACTGAAGCTTTCTTT
>TRBJ2-1|-|-|TRBV7-8
CASSPGSGVGRYNEQFF
TGTGCCAGCAGCCCGGGTAGCGGAGTGGGGAGGTACAATGAGCAGTTCTTC
>TRBJ2-1|-|-|TRBV5-1
CASSPQLAAEQFF
TGCGCCAGCAGCCCTCAACTAGCAGCTGAGCAGTTCTTC
>TRBJ1-1|-|-|TRBV9
CASSVAVVASEAFF
TGTGCCAGCAGCGTAGCAGTCGTGGCGAGTGAAGCTTTCTTT
>TRBJ1-5|TRBD1|-|TRBV6-6
CASSSGTGLQPQHF
TGTGCCAGCAGTTCCGGGACAGGGCTCCAGCCCCAGCATTTT
>TRBJ2-7|-|-|TRBV5-8
CASSYFTISYEQYF
TGTGCCAGCAGCTACTTTACGATCTCCTACGAGCAGTACTTC
>TRBJ1-2|TRBD1|-|TRBV4-1
CASRRTGGNYGYTF
TGCGCCAGCAGACGGACAGGGGGGAACTATGGCTACACCTTC
>TRBJ1-5|-|once|TRBV29-1
CSVVWGQSGNQPQHF
TGCAGCGTTGTCTGGGGACAATCTGGCAATCAGCCCCAGCATTTT
>TRBJ1-2|-|once|TRBV28
CASSLWLLDRDYGYTF
TGTGCCAGCAGTTTATGGCTGCTGGACAGAGATTATGGCTACACCTTC
>TRBJ2-1|TRBD1|-|TRBV7-2
CASSLHSNQGVF
TGTGCCAGCAGCTTACACAGCAACCAGGGGGTCTTC
>TRBJ1-4|TRBD1|-|TRBV5-1
CASRTGTGYNEKLFF
TGCGCCAGCAGAACCGGGACAGGGTATAATGAAAAACTGTTTTTT
>TRBJ2-7|-|-|TRBV5-5
CASSLSRGRGYEQYF
TGTGCCAGCAGCCTCTCCCGAGGCAGGGGCTACGAGCAGTACTTC
>TRBJ1-5|-|few|TRBV5-5
CASSFRADQPQHF
TGTGCCAGCAGCTTCAGGGCGGATCAGCCCCAGCATTTT
>TRBJ2-5|TRBD2|-|TRBV13
CASSPGGSGSPPETQYF
TGTGCCAGCAGCCCCGGTGGTAGCGGGAGCCCCCCGGAGACCCAGTACTTC
>TRBJ2-5|TRBD2|-|TRBV9
CASSSSGGTSGKPQETQYF
TGTGCCAGCAGTTCGAGCGGCGGGACTAGCGGGAAACCTCAAGAGACCCAGTACTTC
>TRBJ1-5|-|-|TRBV7-2
CASSLSSGLEVFSNQPQHF
TGTGCCAGCAGCTTAAGCTCGGGCCTAGAGGTTTTTAGCAATCAGCCCCAGCATTTT
>TRBJ2-3|-|-|TRBV27
CASGLGVTHTDTQYF
TGTGCCAGCGGTCTCGGGGTTACCCACACAGATACGCAGTATTTT
>TRBJ1-2|-|-|TRBV15
CATSRDGGRLAYGYTF
TGTGCCACCAGCAGAGATGGGGGGCGCCTGGCCTATGGCTACACCTTC
>TRBJ1-2|-|-|TRBV11-2
CASSFTGIYGYTF
TGTGCCAGCAGTTTTACAGGGATCTACGGCTACACCTTC
>TRBJ2-2|-|-|TRBV30
CAWTGTGELFF
TGTGCCTGGACAGGCACCGGGGAGCTGTTTTTT
>TRBJ1-5|-|once|TRBV27
CASSLYGSNQPQHF
TGTGCCAGCAGTTTATATGGGAGCAATCAGCCCCAGCATTTT
>TRBJ2-7|-|-|TRBV13
CASSFSDLGPLPYEQYF
TGTGCCAGCAGCTTCTCTGATCTGGGGCCGCTTCCCTACGAGCAGTACTTC
>TRBJ2-1|TRBD2|-|TRBV10-3
CAISDPGLAGGNEQFF
TGTGCCATCAGTGACCCAGGACTAGCGGGAGGGAATGAGCAGTTCTTC